These 2 T cell receptor beta chains originate from one sample sequenced in a study of cytomegalovirus exposure and HLA in healthy donors. Use of 60 Vbeta and 13 Jbeta primers characterized the PCR. Measured with immunoSEQ multiplex PCR; TCRdb has only the in-frame clones, and not every one. This sample's table reports about 110,000 clones. Material: PBMCs. The source of these receptors is a middle-aged man in good health and CMV-seropositive.

The chain is built from TRBV28 and TRBJ1-5; no firm D call. V was cut by 7 bases and J by 2 bases, with 12 bases left in between. CDR1 is MDHEN, CDR2 SYDVKM, per germline. The CDR3 has 14 amino acids. In DNA form, the CDR3 reads TGTGCCAGCACCATCCACGGAGGCAATCAGCCCCAGCATTTT. Translating it yields CASTIHGGNQPQHF.

The chain employs TRBV11-2 and TRBJ2-4, with D possibly matching TRBD2 (5 bases). CDR1 and CDR2 (germline): SGHAT, FQNNGV. V lost 5 bases to trimming and J lost 1 base, with 21 bases between them. The CDR3 runs to 18 residues. The CDR3 is CASSQEEWVDAAKNIQYF. For the CDR3, the DNA is TGTGCCAGCAGCCAGGAGGAGTGGGTAGATGCGGCCAAAAACATTCAGTACTTC.